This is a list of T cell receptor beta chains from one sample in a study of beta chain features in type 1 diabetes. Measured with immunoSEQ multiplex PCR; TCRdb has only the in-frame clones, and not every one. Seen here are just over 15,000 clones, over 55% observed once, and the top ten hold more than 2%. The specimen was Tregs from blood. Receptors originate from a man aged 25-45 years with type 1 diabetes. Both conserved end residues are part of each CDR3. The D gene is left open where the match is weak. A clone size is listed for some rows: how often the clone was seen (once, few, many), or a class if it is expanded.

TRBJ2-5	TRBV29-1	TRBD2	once	TGCAGCGTCGCGGCGGGAGAAGAGACCCAGTACTTC	CSVAAGEETQYF
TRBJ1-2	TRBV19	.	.	TGTGCCAGTAGTCCGGGGTCTGGCTACACCTTC	CASSPGSGYTF
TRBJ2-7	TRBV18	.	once	TGTGCCAGCTCACCTGGGCACGGCCCTTCCTACGAGCAGTACTTC	CASSPGHGPSYEQYF
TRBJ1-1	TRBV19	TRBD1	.	TGTGCCAGTAGTTCAGGGGGGAGGACTGAAGCTTTCTTT	CASSSGGRTEAFF
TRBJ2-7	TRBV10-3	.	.	TGTGCCATCTGGGCAGGGTCAAACTACGAGCAGTACTTC	CAIWAGSNYEQYF
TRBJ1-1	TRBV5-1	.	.	TGCGCCAGCAGCCCCCAGGGTGGTGCCACTGAAGCTTTCTTT	CASSPQGGATEAFF
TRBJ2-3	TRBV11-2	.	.	TGTGCCAGCAGCTCCAGGGATACGCAGTATTTT	CASSSRDTQYF
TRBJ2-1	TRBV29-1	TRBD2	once	TGCAGCGTTGAGTCTAGCGGGGGGATCGATGAGCAGTTCTTC	CSVESSGGIDEQFF
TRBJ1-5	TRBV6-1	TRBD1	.	TGTGCCAGCAGTGCGGTGGGACAGGGGGCTACTTGGGGCAATCAGCCCCAGCATTTT	CASSAVGQGATWGNQPQHF
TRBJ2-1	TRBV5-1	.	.	TGCGCCAGCAGCTTAGGACAGAGCTCCTACAATGAGCAGTTCTTC	CASSLGQSSYNEQFF
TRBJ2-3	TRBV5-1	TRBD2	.	TGCGCCAGCACCTCTAGCGGGAGTACAGATACGCAGTATTTT	CASTSSGSTDTQYF
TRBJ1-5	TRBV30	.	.	TGTGCCTGGAGTGTCTCGAGCGCGTCTCAGCCCCAGCATTTT	CAWSVSSASQPQHF
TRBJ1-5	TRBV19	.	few	TGTGCCAGTAGTAATCAGGACAATAATCAGCCCCAGCATTTT	CASSNQDNNQPQHF
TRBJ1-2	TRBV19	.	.	TGTGCCAGTAGTATCCTTGGGGCCGACTATGGCTACACCTTC	CASSILGADYGYTF
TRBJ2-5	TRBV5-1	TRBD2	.	TGCGCCAGCAGCTTGAGAGCGGGGGGCCCGCAAGAGACCCAGTACTTC	CASSLRAGGPQETQYF
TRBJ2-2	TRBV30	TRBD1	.	TGTGCCTGGAGTAAGGGGGCGGGCGGGGAGCTGTTTTTT	CAWSKGAGGELFF
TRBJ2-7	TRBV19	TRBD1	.	TGTGCCAGTAGACCTGGGACAGGGGGGAACTACGAGCAGTACTTC	CASRPGTGGNYEQYF
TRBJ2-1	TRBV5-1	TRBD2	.	TGCGCCAGCAGCATGCTGCCGACTAGCGGGGCTAATGAGCAGTTCTTC	CASSMLPTSGANEQFF
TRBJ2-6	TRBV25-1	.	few	TGTGCCAGCAGTGATTCTTCCGTTGGGGCCAACGTCCTGACTTTC	CASSDSSVGANVLTF
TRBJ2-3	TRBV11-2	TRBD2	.	TGTGCCAGCAGCTTAGTTAGCGGGGGGGCCGTCTCGCAGTATTTT	CASSLVSGGAVSQYF
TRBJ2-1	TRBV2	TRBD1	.	TGTGCCAGCAGCACCGGGACAGGGAATGAGCAGTTCTTC	CASSTGTGNEQFF
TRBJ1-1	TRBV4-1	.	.	TGCGCCAGCAGCGGGTCAAGGACACAAAACACTGAAGCTTTCTTT	CASSGSRTQNTEAFF
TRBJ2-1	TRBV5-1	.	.	TGCGCCAGCAGCCCGGGTCGGGGCAATGAGCAGTTCTTC	CASSPGRGNEQFF
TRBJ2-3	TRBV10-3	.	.	TGTGCCATCAGTGAACCTAGTAGGGGCCCAGATACGCAGTATTTT	CAISEPSRGPDTQYF